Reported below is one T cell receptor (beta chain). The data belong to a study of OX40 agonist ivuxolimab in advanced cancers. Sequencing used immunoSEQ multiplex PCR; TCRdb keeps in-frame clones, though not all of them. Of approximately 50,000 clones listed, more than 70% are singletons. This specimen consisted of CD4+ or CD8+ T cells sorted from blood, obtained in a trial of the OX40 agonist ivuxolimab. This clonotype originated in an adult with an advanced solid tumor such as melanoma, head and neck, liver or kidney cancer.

The CDR3 loop reads CASSIVGLAGGLGNEQFF. CDR3 DNA: TGTGCCAGTAGTATAGTTGGGCTAGCGGGGGGGCTTGGCAATGAGCAGTTCTTC. The chain recombines TRBV19 with TRBJ2-1; 12 bases align to TRBD2. V gave up 1 base and J gave up 6 bases; unmatched junction bases: 10. The CDR3 extends over 18 amino acids. Germline loops: CDR1 LNHDA, CDR2 SQIVND (reference sequence).